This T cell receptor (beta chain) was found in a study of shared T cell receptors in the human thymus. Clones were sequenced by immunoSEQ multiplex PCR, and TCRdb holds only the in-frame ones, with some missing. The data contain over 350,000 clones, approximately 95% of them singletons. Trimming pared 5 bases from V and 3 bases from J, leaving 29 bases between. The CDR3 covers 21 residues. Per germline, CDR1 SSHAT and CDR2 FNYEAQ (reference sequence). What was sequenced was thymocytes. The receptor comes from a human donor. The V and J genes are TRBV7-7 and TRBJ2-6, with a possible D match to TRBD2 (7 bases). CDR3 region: CASSRSRGAAGDQFGANVLTF. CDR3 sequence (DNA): TGTGCCAGCAGCCGCTCCCGGGGGGCGGCAGGGGATCAGTTTGGGGCCAACGTCCTGACTTTC.